This T cell receptor (beta chain) was sequenced for a study of vaccination and CD4 T cells after COVID-19. Regarding the study as a whole: Vaccine-specific clones numbering 304 of 307 showed spike mono-reactivity in convalescent patients.

Treatment specified: roughly ten-day PBMC culture with coronavirus spike peptide pools or control peptides (ViraFEST assay). CD4+ T cells that had been cultured provided DNA sequenced with the Oncomine TCR Beta short-read assay. TCRdb re-analysed the PCR reads in MiXCR, keeping a single row per CDR3 protein. The data hold more than 10,000 distinct CDR3 sequences, with 45% to 50% observed a single time. For this clonotype: What it binds is not known.

Sequencing was performed on CD4+ T cells from blood, cultured in vitro. The source of this sequence is a human donor who had recovered from COVID-19.

In DNA, the CDR3 is TGTGCCATCATGGAGCGGGTGAACACCGGGGAGCTGTTTTTT. The encoded protein is CAIMERVNTGELFF. The rearrangement joins TRBV10-3 to TRBJ2-2; D possibly corresponds to TRBD2 (6 bases). The CDR3 covers 14 residues. Trimming removed 7 bases from V and 1 base from J, with 10 bases in between. The germline V gene encodes CDR1 ENHRY and CDR2 SYGVKD.